These T cell receptor beta chains were read from a single sample in a study of identical twins. Via MiXCR, TCRdb re-called the 5' RACE reads, giving one row per CDR3 protein. The sample lists about 720,000 distinct CDR3 sequences, under 9% occurring once. This sample was shared with a second study, whose subject was yellow fever vaccine responses in identical twins.

Sequenced material: PBMCs. These receptor sequences come from a woman younger than 35 in good health. CDR3s include the opening cysteine and the closing phenylalanine or tryptophan. A D gene is named only where the DNA matches it firmly. Part of the rows lack a size; the others show once, few, many or a class for expanded clones.

J gene,D gene,V gene,clone size,CDR3 protein,CDR3 DNA
TRBJ2-3,.,TRBV2,.,CASNPQGPRDTQYF,TGTGCCAGCAACCCGCAGGGACCCCGGGATACGCAGTATTTT
TRBJ2-6,TRBD2,TRBV5-4,few,CASSFRSSGPSSGANVLTF,TGTGCCAGCAGCTTTCGGTCTAGCGGGCCCAGCTCTGGGGCCAACGTCCTGACTTTC
TRBJ2-3,TRBD1,TRBV12-3/TRBV12-4,.,CASSLRGPDLGTDTQYF,TGTGCCAGCAGTTTAAGGGGGCCAGACTTAGGCACAGATACGCAGTATTTT
TRBJ2-7,.,TRBV7-2,.,CASSFIQEQYF,TGTGCCAGCAGCTTCATTCAAGAGCAGTACTTC
TRBJ2-3,.,TRBV7-8,.,CASSLGSRLVQTDTQYF,TGTGCCAGCAGCTTAGGGAGCAGACTAGTCCAGACAGATACGCAGTATTTT
TRBJ1-2,.,TRBV29-1,few,CSVDARNYGYTF,TGCAGCGTTGATGCCAGGAACTATGGCTACACCTTC
TRBJ2-2,.,TRBV25-1,few,CASSGLGPGELFF,TGTGCCAGCAGTGGGCTTGGGCCCGGGGAGCTGTTTTTT
TRBJ2-7,TRBD1,TRBV5-6,few,CASSYRGQGSYEQYF,TGTGCCAGCAGCTATAGGGGACAGGGCTCCTACGAGCAGTACTTC
TRBJ2-5,.,TRBV5-1,few,CASSLAPRRAQETQYF,TGCGCCAGCAGCTTGGCCCCCAGGAGGGCTCAAGAGACCCAGTACTTC
TRBJ1-6,.,TRBV5-1,few,CASSLEGSKGSPLHF,TGCGCCAGCAGCTTGGAAGGGTCGAAGGGTTCACCCCTCCACTTT
TRBJ2-5,.,TRBV11-1,.,CASSLSRSRKQETQYF,TGTGCCAGCAGCTTAAGCCGCAGTAGGAAGCAAGAGACCCAGTACTTC
TRBJ2-1,TRBD2,TRBV5-1,many,CASSLAGEYNEQFF,TGCGCCAGCAGCTTAGCGGGAGAGTACAATGAGCAGTTCTTC
TRBJ1-1,TRBD1,TRBV7-6,.,CASSLAQGLERAFF,TGTGCCAGCAGCTTAGCACAGGGGTTGGAGAGAGCTTTCTTT